One sample yielded the 30 T cell receptor beta chains listed below, sequenced in a study of cytomegalovirus exposure and HLA in healthy donors. 60 Vbeta and 13 Jbeta primers were used in PCR. Sequencing was performed with immunoSEQ multiplex PCR; in TCRdb, only in-frame clones are kept and a portion is missing. Of about 73,000 clones in the sample, 75% were seen once. The sample taken for sequencing was PBMCs. These TCRs come from a man aged 70-80 years in good health and CMV-seronegative.

CDR3: CASSSRDRGQTNEKLFF. The CDR3 DNA sequence: TGTGCCAGCAGTTCCCGGGACAGGGGTCAGACTAATGAAAAACTGTTTTTT. The chain carries TRBV7-9 and TRBJ1-4; 10 positions match TRBD1. The V and J ends lost 6 bases and 2 bases, in that order; junction bases with no gene match: 9. Looked up from germline, CDR1 is SEHNR and CDR2 is FQNEAQ (reference sequence). CDR3 length equals 17 residues.

The count of this clone is one. This rearrangement joins TRBV5-1 to TRBJ1-2; no clear D. The CDR3 sequence is 13 residues long. CDR1 and CDR2 (germline): SGHRS, YFSETQ. The V end was cut by 3 bases, the J end by 6 bases, with 12 bases between. The CDR3 nucleotides are TGCGCCAGCAGCTCAGTACCGGGTGATGGCTACACCTTC. Its translation is CASSSVPGDGYTF.

This chain joins TRBV28 and TRBJ1-1; 7 nucleotides line up with TRBD1. The CDR3 runs to 14 residues. The V gene end was trimmed by 5 bases and the J gene end by 7 bases; junction bases not matched to a gene: 10. Germline values: CDR1 MDHEN, CDR2 SYDVKM. The CDR3: CASSEATGYDEAFF. The CDR3, as DNA: TGTGCCAGCAGTGAAGCGACAGGGTATGATGAAGCTTTCTTT.

This chain connects TRBV7-9 to TRBJ1-1, with D perhaps TRBD1 (5 bases). The V end lost 5 bases, the J end lost 4 bases, and 11 bases lay between the germline ends. The CDR3 has 13 residues. Germline loops: CDR1 SEHNR, CDR2 FQNEAQ (reference sequence). The CDR3 DNA reads as TGTGCCAGCAGCCCGACAGCCTCCACTGAAGCTTTCTTT. This gives the protein CASSPTASTEAFF.

The V call is TRBV18, the J call TRBJ2-3; possible D gene TRBD2, 6 bases. V lost 0 bases to trimming and J lost 2 bases, with 15 bases between them. Per the germline V gene, CDR1 is KGHSH and CDR2 is LQKENI. The CDR3 consists of 17 residues. This CDR3 reads CASSPPAGGDDTDTQYF. The CDR3 bases are TGTGCCAGCTCACCACCGGCCGGCGGGGATGACACAGATACGCAGTATTTT.

The chain couples TRBV10-2 to TRBJ2-7; 9 nucleotides match TRBD1. CDR3 size: 13 residues. Looked up from germline, CDR1 is WSHSY and CDR2 is SAAADI. Trimming cost V 6 bases and J 4 bases; bases outside gene matches: 4. Here the CDR3 reads CASSGQGRYEQYF. The CDR3, as DNA: TGCGCCAGCAGCGGACAGGGGCGGTACGAGCAGTACTTC.

For this clone: Its ends do not fully match the called genes, so a read error is possible. The rearrangement uses TRBV28 and TRBJ1-2, with D possibly matching TRBD1 (6 bases). CDR1 and CDR2 from the germline V gene are MDHEN and SYDVKM. The CDR3 totals 12 residues. The CDR3 spells CASSLRQVFMDF. In DNA, the CDR3 is TGTGCCAGCAGTTTACGACAGGTTTTTATGGACTTC.

V is TRBV6-5 and J is TRBJ1-4; 9 bases map to TRBD1. In germline, CDR1 is MNHEY, CDR2 SVGAGI. CDR3 length equals 14 residues. The junction had 1 base not matched to a gene; V was cut back by 5 bases and J by 3 bases. The CDR3 here is CASSRQGANEKLFF. CDR3 DNA sequence: TGTGCCAGCAGTCGACAGGGGGCTAATGAAAAACTGTTTTTT.

This chain joins TRBV6-6 and TRBJ2-1, with TRBD1 matching over 9 bases. Losses at the gene ends were 5 bases for V and 7 bases for J; bases not matched to a gene: 9. CDR1 is MNHNY and CDR2 is SVGAGI in the germline V gene (reference sequence). This CDR3 comprises 15 residues. CDR3: CASSDPGQGLNEQFF. DNA of the CDR3: TGTGCCAGCAGTGATCCGGGACAGGGCCTTAATGAGCAGTTCTTC.

This clone was seen a handful of times. CDR3 sequence: CASSSGPAYEQYF. CDR3 bases: TGTGCCAGCAGTAGCGGGCCGGCCTACGAGCAGTACTTC. The V and J genes are TRBV2 and TRBJ2-7, with D possibly TRBD2 on 6 matching bases. The CDR3 sequence is 13 residues long. Per the germline V gene, CDR1 is SNHLY and CDR2 is FYNNEI. V dropped 5 bases and J dropped 2 bases, with 10 bases sitting between them.

The chain joins TRBV5-1 to TRBJ1-2; D not resolved. This CDR3 is 15 amino acids long. Per the germline V gene, CDR1 is SGHRS and CDR2 is YFSETQ. Trimming stripped 0 bases from V and 5 bases from J, with 14 bases between. The CDR3, as DNA: TGCGCCAGCAGCTTGGACAGTTCCAATTCGTATGGCTACACCTTC. This sequence encodes CASSLDSSNSYGYTF.

This chain connects TRBV2 to TRBJ1-2; TRBD1 agrees at 7 bases. V lost 1 base, J lost 2 bases, and 1 base stayed unmatched. The CDR3 sequence is 14 residues long. Germline CDR1 reads SNHLY; CDR2 reads FYNNEI. CDR3 sequence reads: CASSEGTGNYGYTF. The DNA of the CDR3 is TGTGCCAGCAGTGAAGGGACAGGAAACTATGGCTACACCTTC.

This clone was observed a handful of times. CDR3 coding DNA: TGCGCCAGCAGCTTGGTCACAGGGGGCGTCGGGGAGCTGTTTTTT. It translates to CASSLVTGGVGELFF. The chain recombines TRBV5-1 with TRBJ2-2; 9 bases fit TRBD1. The V gene's germline CDR1 is SGHRS and CDR2 YFSETQ. The CDR3 is 15 residues long. The V gene end was trimmed by 0 bases and the J gene end by 7 bases; junction bases not matched to a gene: 4.

The chain links TRBV7-2 to TRBJ1-6, with 9 positions matching TRBD1. Germline V lookup: CDR1 SGHTA, CDR2 FQGNSA. V trimming: 5 bases; J trimming: 4 bases; junction bases outside the gene matches: 6. The CDR3 is 16 amino acids. The DNA for the CDR3 is TGTGCCAGCAGCCCAATGGGACAGGGATATAATTCACCCCTCCACTTT. Its protein product is CASSPMGQGYNSPLHF.

The count of this clone is one. The chain uses TRBV7-2 and TRBJ2-7, with D perhaps TRBD1 (7 bases). Germline V gene sequence: CDR1 SGHTA, CDR2 FQGNSA. This CDR3 has 16 residues. Trimming removed 5 bases from V and 2 bases from J, with 19 bases in between. CDR3 loop: CASSPDPGGTPYEQYF. As DNA, the CDR3 is TGTGCCAGCAGCCCCGACCCAGGGGGGACCCCCTACGAGCAGTACTTC.

The V call is TRBV6-5, the J call TRBJ1-1, with a weak D call TRBD1 (5 bases). The CDR3 runs to 15 residues. Germline V CDR1 and CDR2: MNHEY, SVGAGI. Trimming removed 0 bases from V and 2 bases from J, with 10 bases in between. CDR3 nucleotides: TGTGCCAGCAGTTACTCGGGCAGGGCAAACACTGAAGCTTTCTTT. It yields the protein CASSYSGRANTEAFF.

Comment on this clone: This CDR3 is also generated by other DNA sequences in the sample. CDR3 sequence: CASSPGTGGAYEQYF. CDR3 nucleotides: TGTGCCAGCTCCCCCGGGACAGGGGGCGCCTACGAGCAGTACTTC. The chain links TRBV18 to TRBJ2-7; TRBD1 aligns across 12 bases. The CDR3 runs 15 residues. From germline, CDR1 is KGHSH and CDR2 LQKENI. V was clipped by 6 bases and J by 2 bases; unmatched bases: 5.

This clone occurred once. This sequence joins TRBV6-5 and TRBJ2-1, with TRBD1 identical over 9 bases. This CDR3 is 12 amino acids long. J lost 14 bases, V lost 5 bases, and 7 bases had no gene match. Germline CDR1 and CDR2: MNHEY and SVGAGI. CDR3 sequence (DNA): TGTGCCAGCAGTACTGGACAGGGGCGGGAGTTCTTC. Protein sequence: CASSTGQGREFF.

CDR3 protein: CASSSGGGVGTEAFF. For the CDR3, the DNA is TGTGCCAGCAGCTCTGGGGGAGGGGTCGGCACTGAAGCTTTCTTT. The J gene is TRBJ1-1, the V gene TRBV7-2; a possible D gene is TRBD1 (5 bases). Germline-derived CDR1 and CDR2 are SGHTA and FQGNSA. V was cut by 4 bases and J by 4 bases, with 16 bases left in between. The CDR3 is made up of 15 amino acids.

This chain joins TRBV11-2 and TRBJ1-2; 11 bases are a match to TRBD1. The CDR3 is 14 residues long. Germline trimming cut 5 bases from V and 8 bases from J; bases unmatched to any gene: 7. In germline, CDR1 is SGHAT, CDR2 FQNNGV. The CDR3 sequence is CASSVGTGGGGYTF. In nucleotides, the CDR3 is TGTGCCAGCAGCGTTGGGACAGGGGGAGGGGGCTACACCTTC.

The rearrangement links TRBV2 to TRBJ2-2; 7 nucleotides agree with TRBD1. Per germline, CDR1 SNHLY and CDR2 FYNNEI. Trimming took 4 bases from V and 5 from J; bases not matched to a gene: 10. This CDR3 comprises 16 residues. CDR3 region: CASSGGGDRGTGELFF. CDR3 DNA: TGTGCCAGCAGTGGAGGTGGGGACAGAGGTACCGGGGAGCTGTTTTTT.

This clone was detected a few times. CDR3 amino acids: CASSQGGPYEQYF. In nucleotides, the CDR3 is TGTGCCAGCAGTCAGGGGGGCCCCTACGAGCAGTACTTC. The rearrangement uses TRBV6-1 and TRBJ2-7, with TRBD1 as a possible D gene (7 bases). In germline, CDR1 is MNHNS, CDR2 SASEGT. Trimming stripped 5 bases from V and 2 bases from J, with 10 bases between. The CDR3 has 13 amino acids.

This sequence joins TRBV5-6 and TRBJ1-3; D is possibly TRBD1 (6 bases). CDR1 is SGHDT and CDR2 is YYEEEE in the germline V gene. Trimming took off 5 bases at V and 0 bases at J, with 12 bases between the two ends. CDR3 length: 15 residues. CDR3 region: CASSARTDSGNTIYF. The CDR3 DNA reads as TGTGCCAGCAGTGCCCGGACAGACTCTGGAAACACCATATATTTT.

The chain has TRBV5-1 and TRBJ2-5; perhaps TRBD1 as D (5 bases). The ends were cut back, 0 bases at V and 4 bases at J, with 7 bases in the middle. The germline V gene has CDR1 SGHRS and CDR2 YFSETQ. This CDR3 region has 13 residues. CDR3 residues: CASSLGTGETQYF. The DNA for the CDR3 is TGCGCCAGCAGCTTGGGCACAGGAGAGACCCAGTACTTC.

The chain couples TRBV11-2 to TRBJ2-1; D possibly corresponds to TRBD2 (6 bases). The CDR3 length is 14 residues. V lost 4 bases and J 10 bases, leaving 17 bases between the germline ends. CDR1 and CDR2 (germline): SGHAT, FQNNGV. The chain's CDR3 is CASSSQPGVAEQFF. The CDR3 nucleotides are TGTGCCAGCAGCTCCCAGCCGGGAGTGGCGGAGCAGTTCTTC.

This chain links TRBV2 with TRBJ2-1, with 7 bases identical to TRBD2. The V gene end was trimmed by 4 bases and the J gene end by 4 bases; junction bases not matched to a gene: 4. The CDR3 runs to 14 residues. Germline V lookup: CDR1 SNHLY, CDR2 FYNNEI. The CDR3, as DNA: TGTGCCAGCAGTGCCCTTAGCGGGTACAATGAGCAGTTCTTC. Its translation is CASSALSGYNEQFF.

Only a few counts were recorded for this clone. The chain carries TRBV6-5 and TRBJ2-5; TRBD2 might be the D (5 bases). This CDR3 has 14 amino acids. Trimming took off 5 bases at V and 2 bases at J, with 12 bases between the two ends. The germline V gene encodes CDR1 MNHEY and CDR2 SVGAGI. The CDR3 loop is CASSRVGAQETQYF. Here the CDR3 DNA reads TGTGCCAGCAGTCGCGTGGGAGCGCAAGAGACCCAGTACTTC.

The chain employs TRBV5-1 and TRBJ2-7; perhaps TRBD2 as D (6 bases). Germline CDR1 is SGHRS and CDR2 is YFSETQ. Trimming took 4 bases from V and 4 from J, leaving 12 bases between them. The CDR3 is 13 residues long. The CDR3 coding sequence is TGCGCCAGCAGCACAGAGCGGGCGTACGAGCAGTACTTC. It encodes CASSTERAYEQYF.

The chain joins TRBV18 to TRBJ2-6; 7 bases map to TRBD1. CDR1 is KGHSH and CDR2 is LQKENI in the germline V gene. CDR3 size: 18 residues. The V and J ends lost 3 bases and 0 bases, in that order; junction bases with no gene match: 8. CDR3 in DNA: TGTGCCAGCTCACCGTCGACAGGGTCTCGCTCTGGGGCCAACGTCCTGACTTTC. This gives the protein CASSPSTGSRSGANVLTF. The variable domain in full, completed from reference TRBV18 and TRBJ2-6, reads NAGVMQNPRHLVRRRGQEARLRCSPMKGHSHVYWYRQLPEEGLKFMVYLQKENIIDESGMPKERFSAEFPKEGPSILRIQQVVRGDSAAYFCASSPSTGSRSGANVLTFGAGSRLTVL.

V gene TRBV5-5 combines with J gene TRBJ1-1; no definite D call. Germline lookup yields CDR1 SGHKS and CDR2 YYEKEE (reference sequence). CDR3 size: 14 residues. Trimming removed 0 bases from V and 3 bases from J, with 9 bases in between. The CDR3 reads CASSLEVADTEAFF. DNA for the CDR3: TGTGCCAGCAGCTTGGAGGTAGCTGACACTGAAGCTTTCTTT.